This record concerns one TCR beta chain sequence. Its antigen is undetermined. This specimen belongs to a study of shared clonotypes between healthy human individuals. This table comes from immunoSEQ multiplex PCR, and its TCRdb copy is limited to in-frame clones, with some not included. Of about 2.4 million clones in the sample, over 85% are singletons; the top ten hold approximately 0.37%. Germline V gene lookup returns CDR1 SGHNT and CDR2 YYREEE (reference sequence). With 6 bases removed from V and 4 bases from J, the gap between germline ends came to 19 bases. The CDR3 loop spans 15 amino acids. Overall study results and limits: In contrast to clonotypes shared by all four donors, non-shared clonotypes had lower generation probabilities. Sampling included only blood; tissue repertoires likely differ.

Sequencing used naive CD4+ T cells from PBMCs. Subset indicated: CD45RA+ positively selected. The chain carries TRBV5-4 and TRBJ2-5; weak D call: TRBD2 (5 bases). The sequence was collected from a man aged 18 to 29 in good health. Some clones in this sample may be carry-over from other donors' samples. CDR3 sequence reads: CASTPAPASSETQYF. CDR3 nucleotide sequence: TGTGCCAGCACCCCCGCCCCCGCTAGCTCAGAGACCCAGTACTTC.